This TCR beta chain emerged from a study of blood T cell repertoires in COVID-19. Trimming cost V 5 bases and J 6 bases; bases outside gene matches: 8. The CDR3 length is 15 residues. Germline V gene lookup returns CDR1 MNHEY and CDR2 SVGEGT. Using immunoSEQ multiplex PCR, the repertoire was profiled, and TCRdb retains in-frame clones only, with some absent. The repertoire holds about 150,000 clones, 85% seen once, with about 3.2% in the top ten. The sequenced sample was peripheral blood. The TCR was taken from a woman aged 40-49 years with active or convalescent COVID-19. V is TRBV6-2 or TRBV6-3 and J is TRBJ1-5; TRBD1 matches at 9 bases. The CDR3 DNA reads TGTGCCAGCAGTGTAAGGGACAGGGACCTTCAGCCCCAGCATTTT. Amino acid sequence: CASSVRDRDLQPQHF.